A selection of T cell receptor beta chains follows, all from one sample in a study of T cell changes during pregnancy in multiple sclerosis. Profiled with immunoSEQ multiplex PCR; TCRdb holds only in-frame clones, not every one. The data show tens of thousands of clones, with 89% seen just once and over 0.8% held by the top ten. The specimen comprised peripheral blood, sampled in the first trimester of pregnancy. These receptors came from a female donor in good health, enrolled as a control in a pregnancy study. The CDR3 runs from the conserved cysteine through the conserved F or W. Each record gives: J gene, CDR3 length, clone size, V gene, D gene, CDR3 protein, CDR3 DNA. A D gene is named only where the DNA matches it firmly. Clone size is stated in some rows and not others, as once, few, many or a class when expanded.

j_gene: TRBJ2-1; len: 15; abundance: .; v_gene: TRBV5-4; d_gene: TRBD1; CDR3aa: CASSFLDRENNEQFF; CDR3nt: TGTGCCAGCAGCTTCCTCGACAGGGAAAACAATGAGCAGTTCTTC
j_gene: TRBJ1-4; len: 16; abundance: .; v_gene: TRBV19; d_gene: .; CDR3aa: CASSSRAIATNEKLFF; CDR3nt: TGTGCCAGTAGTTCGCGAGCCATTGCAACTAATGAAAAACTGTTTTTT
j_gene: TRBJ2-5; len: 15; abundance: .; v_gene: TRBV5-1; d_gene: .; CDR3aa: CASSLVGGPGETQYF; CDR3nt: TGCGCCAGCAGCTTGGTTGGGGGCCCAGGAGAGACCCAGTACTTC
j_gene: TRBJ2-1; len: 12; abundance: few; v_gene: TRBV7-2; d_gene: .; CDR3aa: CASSLLVLEQFF; CDR3nt: TGTGCCAGCAGCCTACTAGTGCTTGAGCAGTTCTTC
j_gene: TRBJ2-7; len: 15; abundance: .; v_gene: TRBV6-5; d_gene: TRBD1; CDR3aa: CASSYRTDRPDEQYF; CDR3nt: TGTGCCAGCAGTTACCGAACGGACAGGCCGGACGAGCAGTACTTC
j_gene: TRBJ1-2; len: 16; abundance: .; v_gene: TRBV27; d_gene: .; CDR3aa: CASSPYRPTGNYGYTF; CDR3nt: TGTGCCAGCAGTCCCTATCGGCCCACAGGGAACTATGGCTACACCTTC
j_gene: TRBJ2-7; len: 14; abundance: once; v_gene: TRBV7-8; d_gene: .; CDR3aa: CASRKQVFSYEQYF; CDR3nt: TGTGCCAGCCGGAAACAGGTGTTCTCCTACGAGCAGTACTTC
j_gene: TRBJ1-4; len: 14; abundance: .; v_gene: TRBV5-1; d_gene: TRBD1; CDR3aa: CASSRGDRDEKLFF; CDR3nt: TGCGCCAGCAGCCGCGGGGACAGGGATGAAAAACTGTTTTTT
j_gene: TRBJ1-6; len: 15; abundance: .; v_gene: TRBV28; d_gene: TRBD1; CDR3aa: CASSWRVTGNSPLHF; CDR3nt: TGTGCCAGCAGTTGGCGGGTGACAGGGAATTCACCCCTCCACTTT
j_gene: TRBJ2-2; len: 13; abundance: .; v_gene: TRBV30; d_gene: .; CDR3aa: CAWRGQVTGELFF; CDR3nt: TGTGCCTGGAGGGGGCAGGTCACCGGGGAGCTGTTTTTT
j_gene: TRBJ2-5; len: 14; abundance: .; v_gene: TRBV6-4; d_gene: .; CDR3aa: CASSDGRGIETQYF; CDR3nt: TGTGCCAGCAGTGACGGTAGGGGGATAGAGACCCAGTACTTC
j_gene: TRBJ2-1; len: 13; abundance: .; v_gene: TRBV28; d_gene: TRBD2; CDR3aa: CASSVAGEGEQFF; CDR3nt: TGTGCCAGCAGTGTAGCGGGAGAGGGTGAGCAGTTCTTC
j_gene: TRBJ2-7; len: 15; abundance: .; v_gene: TRBV30; d_gene: TRBD1; CDR3aa: CAWRGGQGARYEQYF; CDR3nt: TGTGCCTGGAGAGGGGGTCAGGGGGCAAGATACGAGCAGTACTTC
j_gene: TRBJ1-2; len: 15; abundance: .; v_gene: TRBV28; d_gene: .; CDR3aa: CASSLISGTHYGYTF; CDR3nt: TGTGCCAGCAGTCTAATATCCGGGACACACTATGGCTACACCTTC
j_gene: TRBJ1-1; len: 12; abundance: .; v_gene: TRBV28; d_gene: .; CDR3aa: CASSPLSTEAFF; CDR3nt: TGTGCCAGCAGTCCCCTCTCCACTGAAGCTTTCTTT
j_gene: TRBJ2-3; len: 15; abundance: once; v_gene: TRBV28; d_gene: TRBD2; CDR3aa: CASSPSGAKRDTQYF; CDR3nt: TGTGCCAGCAGCCCGAGCGGGGCGAAAAGAGATACGCAGTATTTT
j_gene: TRBJ2-1; len: 15; abundance: .; v_gene: TRBV30; d_gene: TRBD2; CDR3aa: CAWSSLAAHYSEQFF; CDR3nt: TGTGCCTGGAGTTCACTAGCGGCACACTACAGTGAGCAGTTCTTC
j_gene: TRBJ1-3; len: 15; abundance: .; v_gene: TRBV19; d_gene: TRBD1; CDR3aa: CASSLRGQGGITIYF; CDR3nt: TGTGCCAGTAGCCTCCGTGGACAGGGCGGGATCACCATATATTTT
j_gene: TRBJ1-3; len: 13; abundance: .; v_gene: TRBV28; d_gene: .; CDR3aa: CASIQGSGNTIYF; CDR3nt: TGTGCCAGTATTCAGGGGTCTGGAAACACCATATATTTT
j_gene: TRBJ2-1; len: 17; abundance: .; v_gene: TRBV7-2; d_gene: TRBD2; CDR3aa: CASRAGGPLSSYNEQFF; CDR3nt: TGTGCCAGCAGGGCGGGGGGCCCCCTGAGCTCCTACAATGAGCAGTTCTTC
j_gene: TRBJ1-4; len: 17; abundance: .; v_gene: TRBV5-8; d_gene: .; CDR3aa: CASSLAQSPGLNEKLFF; CDR3nt: TGTGCCAGCAGCTTGGCCCAATCCCCAGGCTTAAATGAAAAACTGTTTTTT
j_gene: TRBJ2-1; len: 13; abundance: .; v_gene: TRBV10-3; d_gene: TRBD2; CDR3aa: CAISWTSGNEQFF; CDR3nt: TGTGCCATCAGTTGGACTAGCGGCAATGAGCAGTTCTTC
j_gene: TRBJ2-1; len: 12; abundance: .; v_gene: TRBV7-9; d_gene: .; CDR3aa: CASSLLFPEQFF; CDR3nt: TGTGCCAGCAGCTTACTCTTCCCTGAGCAGTTCTTC
j_gene: TRBJ1-1; len: 16; abundance: .; v_gene: TRBV9; d_gene: .; CDR3aa: CASSVEWEGSNTEAFF; CDR3nt: TGTGCCAGCAGCGTAGAATGGGAGGGGTCGAACACTGAAGCTTTCTTT
j_gene: TRBJ1-2; len: 13; abundance: .; v_gene: TRBV13; d_gene: .; CDR3aa: CASSSPGFSGYTF; CDR3nt: TGTGCCAGCAGCTCGCCAGGGTTTTCTGGCTACACCTTC
j_gene: TRBJ1-4; len: 14; abundance: few; v_gene: TRBV7-6; d_gene: .; CDR3aa: CASSLGGGDEKLFF; CDR3nt: TGTGCCAGCAGCTTAGGGGGCGGGGATGAAAAACTGTTTTTT
j_gene: TRBJ1-5; len: 18; abundance: .; v_gene: TRBV10-3; d_gene: TRBD1; CDR3aa: CATSTGTGGGRLGQPQHF; CDR3nt: TGTGCCACTTCTACCGGGACAGGGGGAGGTCGGCTTGGTCAGCCCCAGCATTTT
j_gene: TRBJ2-2; len: 16; abundance: .; v_gene: TRBV5-4; d_gene: TRBD2; CDR3aa: CASSRAGVQGTGELFF; CDR3nt: TGTGCCAGCAGCCGAGCGGGGGTCCAAGGAACCGGGGAGCTGTTTTTT
j_gene: TRBJ2-5; len: 14; abundance: few; v_gene: TRBV6-5; d_gene: .; CDR3aa: CASKPTHGQETQYF; CDR3nt: TGTGCCAGCAAGCCTACCCACGGGCAAGAGACCCAGTACTTC
j_gene: TRBJ1-4; len: 17; abundance: .; v_gene: TRBV7-9; d_gene: TRBD1; CDR3aa: CASSSYRDRARNEKLFF; CDR3nt: TGTGCCAGCAGCTCCTACCGGGACAGGGCCCGAAATGAAAAACTGTTTTTT
j_gene: TRBJ1-1; len: 14; abundance: .; v_gene: TRBV9; d_gene: .; CDR3aa: CASSVSRGDTEAFF; CDR3nt: TGTGCCAGCAGCGTATCAAGGGGTGACACTGAAGCTTTCTTT
j_gene: TRBJ1-3; len: 15; abundance: once; v_gene: TRBV5-1; d_gene: .; CDR3aa: CASSLDLGRGNTIYF; CDR3nt: TGCGCCAGCAGCTTGGATTTGGGGAGAGGAAACACCATATATTTT
j_gene: TRBJ1-1; len: 14; abundance: once; v_gene: TRBV6-1; d_gene: .; CDR3aa: CASLRDPWRAEAFF; CDR3nt: TGTGCCAGTCTTCGTGACCCCTGGCGGGCTGAAGCTTTCTTT
j_gene: TRBJ2-1; len: 16; abundance: few; v_gene: TRBV7-9; d_gene: .; CDR3aa: CASSLDVVRGYNEQFF; CDR3nt: TGTGCCAGCAGCTTAGATGTCGTCAGGGGCTACAATGAGCAGTTCTTC
j_gene: TRBJ1-5; len: 15; abundance: .; v_gene: TRBV19; d_gene: .; CDR3aa: CASSIVMADNQPQHF; CDR3nt: TGTGCCAGTAGTATAGTGATGGCAGACAATCAGCCCCAGCATTTT
j_gene: TRBJ1-2; len: 13; abundance: .; v_gene: TRBV5-4; d_gene: .; CDR3aa: CASSLAGAGGYTF; CDR3nt: TGTGCCAGCAGCTTGGCAGGGGCCGGTGGCTACACCTTC
j_gene: TRBJ2-5; len: 15; abundance: .; v_gene: TRBV14; d_gene: .; CDR3aa: CASSQAGGRRETQYF; CDR3nt: TGTGCCAGCAGCCAAGCCGGAGGGCGAAGAGAGACCCAGTACTTC
j_gene: TRBJ1-2; len: 15; abundance: .; v_gene: TRBV4-2; d_gene: .; CDR3aa: CASSHPGGAVDGYTF; CDR3nt: TGTGCCAGCAGCCACCCCGGGGGGGCGGTAGATGGCTACACCTTC
j_gene: TRBJ2-5; len: 16; abundance: .; v_gene: TRBV27; d_gene: TRBD2; CDR3aa: CASTPARGSRQETQYF; CDR3nt: TGTGCCAGCACCCCCGCCCGCGGGAGTCGACAAGAGACCCAGTACTTC
j_gene: TRBJ1-3; len: 17; abundance: .; v_gene: TRBV5-1; d_gene: TRBD1; CDR3aa: CASSLVGDRNSGNTIYF; CDR3nt: TGCGCCAGCAGCTTGGTGGGGGACAGGAACTCTGGAAACACCATATATTTT
j_gene: TRBJ1-2; len: 14; abundance: .; v_gene: TRBV7-9; d_gene: TRBD1; CDR3aa: CASSFEMTGNGYTF; CDR3nt: TGTGCCAGCAGCTTTGAAATGACAGGGAATGGCTACACCTTC
j_gene: TRBJ2-2; len: 15; abundance: .; v_gene: TRBV19; d_gene: TRBD2; CDR3aa: CASSIPGGGTGELFF; CDR3nt: TGTGCCAGTAGTATCCCCGGGGGGGGCACCGGGGAGCTGTTTTTT
j_gene: TRBJ1-1; len: 13; abundance: .; v_gene: TRBV4-1; d_gene: TRBD1; CDR3aa: CASSLSRTGEAFF; CDR3nt: TGCGCCAGCAGCCTATCCCGGACAGGAGAAGCTTTCTTT